The T cell receptor (beta chain) under discussion was sequenced for a study of post-analysis software for immune sequencing data. Overall study results and limits: Diversity measured as normalized Chao1 was significantly lower in multiple sclerosis patients than in controls. The study found TRBV5-6, TRBV5-1 and TRBV20-1 among about five TRBV segments more frequent in patients than controls.

Carried by the TCR beta cDNA libraries were unique molecular identifiers. TCRdb reanalysed the PCR reads using MiXCR and keeps one entry per CDR3 protein. The table includes hundreds of thousands of distinct CDR3 sequences, roughly 50% detected once. Notes on this clonotype: Its specificity is not known.

There are 12 residues in the CDR3. With 0 bases removed from V and 13 bases from J, the gap between germline ends came to 8 bases. The V gene's germline CDR1 is SGHDT and CDR2 YYEEEE. The rearrangement links TRBV5-6 to TRBJ2-6, with TRBD1 as a possible D gene (5 bases). The sample taken for sequencing was blood. This TCR was sampled from a girl under 18 with multiple sclerosis. CDR3 nucleotide sequence: TGTGCCAGCAGCTTGGGGGGCAAGGTCCTGACTTTC. Amino acids: CASSLGGKVLTF.